This TCR beta chain was retrieved from a study of blood T cell repertoires in COVID-19. CDR1 LNHDA and CDR2 SQIVND come from the germline V gene (reference sequence). This CDR3 has 15 residues. The V segment lost 5 bases and the J segment 8 bases; nucleotides outside the gene matches: 9. The data were produced by immunoSEQ multiplex PCR, yet TCRdb's version contains in-frame clones alone and is incomplete. Of about 260,000 clones listed, approximately 84% are singletons. The sequenced sample consisted of peripheral blood. The rearrangement uses TRBV19 and TRBJ1-4; TRBD1 aligns across 9 bases. The receptor was derived from a human donor in a cohort sampled during active COVID-19. Written as DNA, the CDR3 is TGTGCCAGTAGTCCGACCGGGACAGGGTTAGAAAAACTGTTTTTT. Translation gives CASSPTGTGLEKLFF.